The source of this T cell receptor (beta chain) is a study of T cell responses to AZD1222 COVID-19 vaccine. Study-level results: Just a handful of people given AZD1222 tested seropositive at baseline.

Repertoires were generated with immunoSEQ multiplex PCR, while TCRdb's copy carries only in-frame clones and drops some. Here the sample spans about 130,000 clones, just over 85% being singletons. For this clone: Its target is unknown.

In germline, CDR1 is GTSNPN, CDR2 SVGIG (reference sequence). Trimming cost V 0 bases and J 6 bases, with 14 bases left between them. CDR3 size: 14 residues. The material was peripheral blood, obtained on day 0 of AZD1222 vaccination. The V gene is TRBV30, the J gene TRBJ1-2; no clear D gene. This clonotype was sampled from an adult in good health. As DNA, the CDR3 is TGTGCCTGGAGTGTTGACACAACCGGCCATGGCTACACCTTC. This gives the protein CAWSVDTTGHGYTF.